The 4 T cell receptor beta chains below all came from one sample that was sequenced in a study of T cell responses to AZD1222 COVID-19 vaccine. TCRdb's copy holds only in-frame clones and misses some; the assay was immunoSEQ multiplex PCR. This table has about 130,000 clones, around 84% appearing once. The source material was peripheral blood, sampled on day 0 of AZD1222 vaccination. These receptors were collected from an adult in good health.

The CDR3: CASSMSFNTDTQYF. The CDR3 nucleotides are TGTGCCAGTAGTATGTCGTTCAACACAGATACGCAGTATTTT. The chain links TRBV19 to TRBJ2-3; D gene ambiguous. The germline V and J ends were trimmed by 3 bases and 2 bases, with 9 bases remaining between them. CDR3 length: 14 amino acids. Germline V gives CDR1 LNHDA, CDR2 SQIVND (reference sequence).

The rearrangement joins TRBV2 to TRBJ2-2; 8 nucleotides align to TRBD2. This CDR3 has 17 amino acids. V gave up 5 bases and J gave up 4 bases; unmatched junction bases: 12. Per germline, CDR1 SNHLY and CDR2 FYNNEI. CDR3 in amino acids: CASSLPGGGEGTGELFF. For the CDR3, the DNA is TGTGCCAGCAGTTTGCCCGGGGGGGGCGAAGGCACCGGGGAGCTGTTTTTT.

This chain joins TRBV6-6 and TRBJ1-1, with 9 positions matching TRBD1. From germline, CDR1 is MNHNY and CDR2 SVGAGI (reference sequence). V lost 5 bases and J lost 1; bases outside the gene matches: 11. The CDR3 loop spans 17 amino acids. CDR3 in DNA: TGTGCCAGCAGTCACAGGGGGCGCGGGGGAGGGAACACTGAAGCTTTCTTT. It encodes CASSHRGRGGGNTEAFF.

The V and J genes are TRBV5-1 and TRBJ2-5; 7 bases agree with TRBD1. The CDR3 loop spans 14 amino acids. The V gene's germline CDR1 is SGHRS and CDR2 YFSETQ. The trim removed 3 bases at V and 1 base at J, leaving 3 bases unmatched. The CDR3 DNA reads TGCGCCAGCAGCTACCGACAGGGCCAAGAGACCCAGTACTTC. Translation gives CASSYRQGQETQYF.